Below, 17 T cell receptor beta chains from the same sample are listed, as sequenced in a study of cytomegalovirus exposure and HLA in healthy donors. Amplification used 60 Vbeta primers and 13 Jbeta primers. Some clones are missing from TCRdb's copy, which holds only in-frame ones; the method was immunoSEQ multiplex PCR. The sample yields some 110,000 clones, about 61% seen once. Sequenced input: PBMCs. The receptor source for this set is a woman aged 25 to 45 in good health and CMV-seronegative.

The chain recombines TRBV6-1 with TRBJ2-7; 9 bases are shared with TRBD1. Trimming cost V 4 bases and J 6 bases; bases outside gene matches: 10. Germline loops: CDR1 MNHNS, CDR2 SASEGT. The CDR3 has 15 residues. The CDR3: CASSVRDRVLSEQYF. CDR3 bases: TGTGCCAGCAGTGTCCGGGACAGGGTTTTAAGCGAGCAGTACTTC.

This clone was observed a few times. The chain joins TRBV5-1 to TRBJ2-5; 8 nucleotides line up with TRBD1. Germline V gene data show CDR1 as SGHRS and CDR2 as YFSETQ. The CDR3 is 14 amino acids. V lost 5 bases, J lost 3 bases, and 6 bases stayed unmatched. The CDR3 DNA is TGCGCCAGCAGTCATCGGGACAGGAAAGAGACCCAGTACTTC. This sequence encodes CASSHRDRKETQYF.

The CDR3 region is CASSPPRRIAPYNEQFF. In DNA form, the CDR3 reads TGTGCCAGCAGCCCCCCCCGGCGGATAGCGCCCTACAATGAGCAGTTCTTC. V usage is TRBV7-8 and J usage is TRBJ2-1, with D perhaps TRBD2 (5 bases). The V end lost 5 bases, the J end lost 2 bases, and 19 bases lay between the germline ends. Germline V gene lookup returns CDR1 SGHVS and CDR2 FQNEAQ. The CDR3 length is 17 residues.

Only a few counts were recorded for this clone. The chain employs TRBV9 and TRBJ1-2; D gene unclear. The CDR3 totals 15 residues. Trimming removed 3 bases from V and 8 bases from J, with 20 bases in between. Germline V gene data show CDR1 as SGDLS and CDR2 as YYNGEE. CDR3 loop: CASSDDPGFSRGYTF. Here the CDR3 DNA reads TGTGCCAGCAGCGACGACCCCGGGTTCTCCCGGGGCTACACCTTC.

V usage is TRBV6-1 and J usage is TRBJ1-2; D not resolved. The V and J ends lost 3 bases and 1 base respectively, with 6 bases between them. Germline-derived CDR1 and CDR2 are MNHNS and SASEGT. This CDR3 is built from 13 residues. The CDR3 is CASSEGSNYGYTF. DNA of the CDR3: TGTGCCAGCAGTGAGGGCAGTAACTATGGCTACACCTTC.

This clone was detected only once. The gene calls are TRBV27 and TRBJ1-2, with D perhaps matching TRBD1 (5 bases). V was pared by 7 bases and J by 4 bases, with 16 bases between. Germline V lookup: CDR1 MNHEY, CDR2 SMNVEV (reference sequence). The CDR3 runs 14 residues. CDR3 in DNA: TGTGCCAGCACCGACAGAGGCTTCTCCTATGGCTACACCTTC. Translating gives CASTDRGFSYGYTF.

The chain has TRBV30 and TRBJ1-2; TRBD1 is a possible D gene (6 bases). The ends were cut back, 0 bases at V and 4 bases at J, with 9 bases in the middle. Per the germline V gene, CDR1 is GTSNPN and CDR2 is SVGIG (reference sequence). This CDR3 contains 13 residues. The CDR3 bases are TGTGCCTGGAGTGTAGGGGGGGCCTATGGCTACACCTTC. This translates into CAWSVGGAYGYTF.

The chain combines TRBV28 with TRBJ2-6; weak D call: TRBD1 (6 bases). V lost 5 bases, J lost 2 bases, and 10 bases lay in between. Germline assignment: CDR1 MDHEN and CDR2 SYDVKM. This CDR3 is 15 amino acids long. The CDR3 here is CASSARGAGANVLTF. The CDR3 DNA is TGTGCCAGCAGTGCCAGGGGAGCTGGGGCCAACGTCCTGACTTTC.

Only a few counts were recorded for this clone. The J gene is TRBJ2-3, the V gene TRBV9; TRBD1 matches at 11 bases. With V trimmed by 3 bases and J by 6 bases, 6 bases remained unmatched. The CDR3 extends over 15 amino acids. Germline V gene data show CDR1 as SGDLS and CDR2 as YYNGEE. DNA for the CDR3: TGTGCCAGCAGCGACGGACAGGGGGCATCGGATACGCAGTATTTT. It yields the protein CASSDGQGASDTQYF.

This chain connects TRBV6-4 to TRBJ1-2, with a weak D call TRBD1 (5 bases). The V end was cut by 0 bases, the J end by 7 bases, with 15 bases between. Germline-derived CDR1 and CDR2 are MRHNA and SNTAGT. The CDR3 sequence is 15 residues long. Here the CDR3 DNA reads TGTGCCAGCAGTGACTCAAGGTCAGGGCGACGTGGCTACACCTTC. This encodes CASSDSRSGRRGYTF.

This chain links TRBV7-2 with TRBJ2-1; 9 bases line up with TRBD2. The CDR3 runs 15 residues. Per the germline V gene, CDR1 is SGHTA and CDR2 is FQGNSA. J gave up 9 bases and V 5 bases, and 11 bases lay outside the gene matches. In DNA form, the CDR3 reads TGTGCCAGCAGCCCGTTAGCGGGAGTTTACGGTGAGCAGTTCTTC. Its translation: CASSPLAGVYGEQFF. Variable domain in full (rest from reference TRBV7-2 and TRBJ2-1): GAGVSQSPSNKVTEKGKDVELRCDPISGHTALYWYRQSLGQGLEFLIYFQGNSAPDKSGLPSDRFSAERTGGSVSTLTIQRTQQEDSAVYLCASSPLAGVYGEQFFGPGTRLTVL.

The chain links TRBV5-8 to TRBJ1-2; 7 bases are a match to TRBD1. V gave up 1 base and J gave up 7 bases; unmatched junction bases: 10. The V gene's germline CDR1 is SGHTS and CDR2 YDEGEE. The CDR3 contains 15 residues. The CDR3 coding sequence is TGTGCCAGCAGCTTGAAATTTTGGACAGGCGGTGGCTACACCTTC. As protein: CASSLKFWTGGGYTF.

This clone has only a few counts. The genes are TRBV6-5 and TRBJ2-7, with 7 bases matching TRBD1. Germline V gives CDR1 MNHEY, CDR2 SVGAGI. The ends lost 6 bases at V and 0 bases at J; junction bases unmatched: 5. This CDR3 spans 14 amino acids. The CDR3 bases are TGTGCCAGCAGCTCGGACAGGAGCTCCTACGAGCAGTACTTC. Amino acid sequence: CASSSDRSSYEQYF.

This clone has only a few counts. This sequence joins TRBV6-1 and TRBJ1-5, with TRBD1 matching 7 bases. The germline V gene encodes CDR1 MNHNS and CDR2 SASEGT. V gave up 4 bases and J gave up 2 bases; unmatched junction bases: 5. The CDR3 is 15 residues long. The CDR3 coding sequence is TGTGCCAGCAGTGCTGACAGGGCCGGCAATCAGCCCCAGCATTTT. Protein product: CASSADRAGNQPQHF.

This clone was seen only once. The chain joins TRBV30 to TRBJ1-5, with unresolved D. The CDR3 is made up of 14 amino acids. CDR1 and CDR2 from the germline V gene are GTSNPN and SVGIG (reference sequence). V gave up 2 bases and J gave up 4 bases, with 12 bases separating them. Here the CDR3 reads CAWSMAGGNQPQHF. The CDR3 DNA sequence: TGTGCCTGGAGTATGGCCGGCGGGAATCAGCCCCAGCATTTT.

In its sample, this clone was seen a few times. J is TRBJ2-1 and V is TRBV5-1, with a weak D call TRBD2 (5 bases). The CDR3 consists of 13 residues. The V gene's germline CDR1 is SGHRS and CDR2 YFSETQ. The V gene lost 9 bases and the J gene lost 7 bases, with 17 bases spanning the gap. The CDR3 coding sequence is TGCGCCACCAATAGCGTAAACGGGAATGAGCAGTTCTTC. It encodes CATNSVNGNEQFF.

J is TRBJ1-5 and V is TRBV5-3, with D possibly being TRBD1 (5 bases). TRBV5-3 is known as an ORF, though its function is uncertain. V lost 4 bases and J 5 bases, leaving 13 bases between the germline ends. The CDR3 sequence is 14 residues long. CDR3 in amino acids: CARSGDGGDQPQHF. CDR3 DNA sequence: TGTGCCAGAAGCGGGGACGGGGGAGATCAGCCCCAGCATTTT.